Below, 14 T cell receptor beta chains from the same sample are listed, as sequenced in a study of persistence of HIV-infected CD4 T cells. The libraries were made with immunoSEQ version 4 in survey mode. Libraries were prepared by immunoSEQ multiplex PCR; TCRdb keeps only in-frame clonotypes and omits some of them. This table has 45,000 or so clones, approximately 90% appearing once. Cells were stimulated nonspecifically with anti-CD3/anti-CD28 magnetic beads. Sorting selected CD4+ T cells upregulating both CD40 ligand and CD69. Their antigen targets remain unknown. Sequencing used CD4+ T cells sorted from PBMCs after roughly 18-hour stimulation, obtained from a patient who received antiretroviral therapy. These receptor sequences come from an adult woman with HIV who was CMV-seropositive.

With regard to this clone: Other DNA sequences in this specimen translate into the identical CDR3. The gene calls are TRBV5-1 and TRBJ1-1; D unclear. Germline values: CDR1 SGHRS, CDR2 YFSETQ. V was trimmed by 0 bases and J by 2 bases, leaving 5 bases between them. The CDR3 runs 13 residues. CDR3 DNA sequence: TGCGCCAGCAGCTTGGGGCGAAACACTGAAGCTTTCTTT. Translating it yields CASSLGRNTEAFF.

This clone has only one observation. J is TRBJ2-1 and V is TRBV19; 11 bases match TRBD2. The germline V gene has CDR1 LNHDA and CDR2 SQIVND (reference sequence). J was trimmed by 4 bases and V by 9 bases; bases with no gene match: 5. The CDR3 totals 14 residues. CDR3 bases: TGTGCCAGCATAGCGGGGGGGCAATACAATGAGCAGTTCTTC. It translates to CASIAGGQYNEQFF. The full variable domain, in which reference TRBV19 and TRBJ2-1 provide the parts outside the CDR3, is DGGITQSPKYLFRKEGQNVTLSCEQNLNHDAMYWYRQDPGQGLRLIYYSQIVNDFQKGDIAEGYSVSREKKESFPLTVTSAQKNPTAFYLCASIAGGQYNEQFFGPGTRLTVL.

The chain has TRBV14 and TRBJ2-2; D uncertain. Germline CDR1 SGHDN, CDR2 FVKESK. V was trimmed by 2 bases and J by 0 bases, leaving 4 bases between them. The CDR3 contains 14 residues. The CDR3 sequence: CASSQLPNTGELFF. In DNA form, the CDR3 reads TGTGCCAGCAGCCAACTACCGAACACCGGGGAGCTGTTTTTT.

This chain joins TRBV9 and TRBJ2-6, with 8 bases identical to TRBD1. The V segment lost 0 bases and the J segment 0 bases; nucleotides outside the gene matches: 2. The CDR3 is 17 residues long. The V gene's germline CDR1 is SGDLS and CDR2 YYNGEE. The CDR3 loop is CASSVGTGLSGANVLTF. CDR3 DNA: TGTGCCAGCAGCGTAGGGACAGGGCTCTCTGGGGCCAACGTCCTGACTTTC.

This sequence joins TRBV29-1 and TRBJ2-5; tentatively, D is TRBD2 (6 bases). CDR1 SQVTM and CDR2 ANQGSEA come from the germline V gene. Between the trimmed V and J ends, which lost 3 bases and 8 bases, there was a span of 16 bases. The CDR3 runs to 13 residues. The CDR3 region has the DNA TGCAGCGTTGAGAATGGGACTTATGGCACCCAGTACTTC. This codes for CSVENGTYGTQYF.

This chain links TRBV19 with TRBJ1-5; D ambiguous. V lost 0 bases and J lost 7, with 7 bases in between. Germline CDR1 reads LNHDA; CDR2 reads SQIVND (reference sequence). The CDR3 spans 13 residues. The CDR3: CASSIDPWQPQHF. In nucleotides, the CDR3 is TGTGCCAGTAGTATAGATCCTTGGCAGCCCCAGCATTTT.

The chain recombines TRBV29-1 with TRBJ2-2; D is uncertain. The germline V gene encodes CDR1 SQVTM and CDR2 ANQGSEA. The CDR3 contains 12 residues. Trimming removed 4 bases at V and 1 base at J, with 4 bases between. CDR3 in amino acids: CSVGQNTGELFF. The CDR3 nucleotides read TGCAGCGTTGGTCAGAACACCGGGGAGCTGTTTTTT.

The chain links TRBV7-9 to TRBJ1-1; possibly TRBD1 for D (5 bases). The germline V and J ends were trimmed by 4 bases and 2 bases, with 17 bases remaining between them. There are 16 residues in the CDR3. Germline V lookup: CDR1 SEHNR, CDR2 FQNEAQ (reference sequence). The CDR3 DNA sequence: TGTGCCAGCAGCTCGGCAGGGTTGGGGGAAAACACTGAAGCTTTCTTT. This encodes CASSSAGLGENTEAFF.

The CDR3 bases are TGTGCCAGCAGCCGCCGGGACAGGAACACCGGGGAGCTGTTTTTT. This translates into CASSRRDRNTGELFF. V is TRBV5-8 and J is TRBJ2-2; 7 nucleotides match TRBD1. Trimming cost V 4 bases and J 1 base; bases outside gene matches: 4. Germline loops: CDR1 SGHTS, CDR2 YDEGEE. The CDR3 sequence is 15 residues long.

The rearrangement joins TRBV5-1 to TRBJ1-1; D gene uncertain. V was clipped by 2 bases and J by 5 bases, with 10 bases between them. Germline V gene data show CDR1 as SGHRS and CDR2 as YFSETQ. This CDR3 is 13 amino acids long. The CDR3 DNA follows: TGCGCCAGCAGCTTAAGGGTCGGAACTGAAGCTTTCTTT. Translating it yields CASSLRVGTEAFF.

The chain combines TRBV5-1 with TRBJ2-5, with D hard to call. Trimming removed 5 bases at V and 5 bases at J, with 13 bases between. This CDR3 is built from 13 residues. From germline, CDR1 is SGHRS and CDR2 YFSETQ. The CDR3 DNA follows: TGCGCCAGCAGTGTGCCGCCCCAGGAGACCCAGTACTTC. Its protein product is CASSVPPQETQYF. The whole variable domain, remainder taken from reference TRBV5-1 and TRBJ2-5, is KAGVTQTPRYLIKTRGQQVTLSCSPISGHRSVSWYQQTPGQGLQFLFEYFSETQRNKGNFPGRFSGRQFSNSRSEMNVSTLELGDSALYLCASSVPPQETQYFGPGTRLLVL.

This chain joins TRBV5-1 and TRBJ2-1, with D perhaps TRBD1 or TRBD2 (5 bases each). CDR1 and CDR2 (germline): SGHRS, YFSETQ. The V end lost 0 bases, the J end lost 7 bases, and 11 bases lay between the germline ends. This CDR3 comprises 14 residues. The CDR3 DNA reads as TGCGCCAGCAGCTTGGGGGCAGGGAGAAATGAGCAGTTCTTC. Its translation is CASSLGAGRNEQFF.

V usage is TRBV18 and J usage is TRBJ1-5; maybe TRBD1 (6 bases). The germline V gene has CDR1 KGHSH and CDR2 LQKENI. The CDR3 runs 16 residues. Trimming took 6 bases from V and 1 from J, leaving 16 bases between them. CDR3 DNA: TGTGCCAGCTCCTCAGGGGCCGGCCACAGCAATCAGCCCCAGCATTTT. The encoded protein is CASSSGAGHSNQPQHF.

The rearrangement links TRBV6-6 to TRBJ1-5; possibly TRBD1 for D (5 bases). The V end lost 7 bases, the J end lost 4 bases, and 11 bases lay between the germline ends. Germline V lookup: CDR1 MNHNY, CDR2 SVGAGI (reference sequence). The CDR3 spans 13 residues. The CDR3 is CASTMGGNQPQHF. Written as DNA, the CDR3 is TGTGCCAGCACAATGGGGGGGAATCAGCCCCAGCATTTT.